Below, one TCR beta chain is given with its context. The CDR3 covers 13 residues. The V gene's germline CDR1 is LGHDT and CDR2 YNNKEL (reference sequence). Between the trimmed V and J ends, which lost 6 bases and 5 bases, there was a span of 13 bases. The data are from a study of T cell responses to AZD1222 COVID-19 vaccine. The table came from immunoSEQ multiplex PCR; TCRdb's copy has only in-frame clones and leaves some out. The table shows some 100,000 clones, with around 89% occurring only once. Second doses were pooled across both intervals (about 4 or about 12 weeks). This sequence was found in an adult who received the AZD1222 COVID-19 vaccine. The genes are TRBV3-1 (or the pseudogene TRBV3-2) and TRBJ1-1; D gene uncertain. Sample: peripheral blood, taken 28 days after the second AZD1222 dose. Here the CDR3 reads CASRSLEGTEAFF. The CDR3 DNA is TGTGCCAGCAGAAGCCTTGAAGGAACTGAAGCTTTCTTT.